The 2 T cell receptor beta chains listed next were all sequenced from one sample in a study of Ad26.COV2.S vaccination and SARS-CoV-2 variants. Treatment here: 15 to 20 received Ad26.COV2.S at low or high dose, single or two shots; 5 received placebo; per-sample allocation not given. Specimen acquisition occurred on day 63 following the initial vaccine or placebo injection. Data came from immunoSEQ multiplex PCR; TCRdb stores just in-frame clones and leaves some out. The sample yields under 300,000 clones, 70% to 90% seen once. Source: peripheral blood, taken in a trial of Ad26.COV2.S vaccine versus placebo. The receptors were sampled from a person between 18 and 65 years old who received the Ad26.COV2.S COVID-19 vaccine or a placebo.

The chain recombines TRBV24-1 with TRBJ2-1; unclear D gene. Germline V lookup: CDR1 KGHDR, CDR2 SFDVKD. The CDR3 covers 13 residues. Trimming shortened V by 4 bases and J by 4 bases, and 7 bases separated the two germline ends. Written as DNA, the CDR3 is TGTGCCACCAGTGACCCTATTTACAATGAGCAGTTCTTC. This codes for CATSDPIYNEQFF.

The chain carries TRBV2 and TRBJ2-7; D may correspond to TRBD1 or TRBD2 (6 bases each). The ends were cut back, 5 bases at V and 2 bases at J, with 13 bases in the middle. Germline V gene sequence: CDR1 SNHLY, CDR2 FYNNEI. The length of the CDR3 is 14 residues. CDR3 nucleotide sequence: TGTGCCAGCAGTCCCACAGGGAGGCCCTACGAGCAGTACTTC. Translating gives CASSPTGRPYEQYF.